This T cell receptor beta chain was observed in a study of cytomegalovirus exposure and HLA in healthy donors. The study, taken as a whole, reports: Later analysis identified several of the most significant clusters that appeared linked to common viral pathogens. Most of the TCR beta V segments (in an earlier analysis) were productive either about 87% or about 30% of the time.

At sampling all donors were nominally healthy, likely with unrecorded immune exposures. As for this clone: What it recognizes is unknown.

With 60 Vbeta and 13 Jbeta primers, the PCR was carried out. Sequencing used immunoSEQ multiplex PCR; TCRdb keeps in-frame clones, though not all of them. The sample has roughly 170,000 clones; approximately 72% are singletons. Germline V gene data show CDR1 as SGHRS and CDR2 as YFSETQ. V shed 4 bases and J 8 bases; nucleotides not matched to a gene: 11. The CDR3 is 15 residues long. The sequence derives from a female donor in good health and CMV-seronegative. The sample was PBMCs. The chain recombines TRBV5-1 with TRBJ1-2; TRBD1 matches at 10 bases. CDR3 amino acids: CASSLGPGQGGGYTF. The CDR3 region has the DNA TGCGCCAGCAGCCTCGGACCCGGACAGGGGGGCGGCTACACCTTC.